The 8 T cell receptor beta chains below were found in one sample sequenced in a study of a mutant IDH1 vaccine in newly diagnosed glioma. The sample's time point: week 35, safety follow-up. Every vaccination contained 300 ug of the mutant IDH1 20-mer peptide and was paired with topical imiquimod. Assay: immunoSEQ multiplex PCR; the TCRdb copy retains only in-frame clones and omits some. This table holds tens of thousands of clones, 81% found once. These receptors' targets are unknown. Sample: PBMCs, taken from a glioma patient whose treatment included an IDH1 peptide vaccine. The origin of the receptors is a middle-aged woman with glioma. Some clones in this sample may be carry-over from other donors' samples.

The V gene is TRBV4-1, the J gene TRBJ1-5; D call uncertain. The germline V gene encodes CDR1 MGHRA and CDR2 YSYEKL. V was pared by 1 base and J by 7 bases, with 14 bases between. This CDR3 has 15 residues. CDR3 bases: TGCGCCAGCAGCCAAGCTTACGGGGTGAGGCAGCCCCAGCATTTT. Translating it yields CASSQAYGVRQPQHF.

The rearrangement links TRBV11-2 to TRBJ2-5; no firm D call. CDR1 and CDR2 (germline): SGHAT, FQNNGV. Trimming cost V 5 bases and J 2 bases, with 3 bases left between them. This CDR3 region has 11 residues. CDR3 residues: CASSPQETQYF. CDR3 sequence (DNA): TGTGCCAGCAGCCCTCAAGAGACCCAGTACTTC.

The CDR3 protein is CASSKQPGTGGYEQYF. CDR3 DNA sequence: TGTGCCAGCAGTAAGCAACCCGGGACAGGGGGCTACGAGCAGTACTTC. The rearrangement uses TRBV5-5 and TRBJ2-7; TRBD1 agrees at 11 bases. CDR1 and CDR2 (germline): SGHKS, YYEKEE (reference sequence). This CDR3 has 16 amino acids. V was pared by 5 bases and J by 3 bases, with 10 bases of the junction left unmatched. Combining the CDR3 with reference TRBV5-5 and TRBJ2-7 gives the whole variable domain DAGVTQSPTHLIKTRGQQVTLRCSPISGHKSVSWYQQVLGQGPQFIFQYYEKEERGRGNFPDRFSARQFPNYSSELNVNALLLGDSALYLCASSKQPGTGGYEQYFGPGTRLTVT.

The chain employs TRBV2 and TRBJ1-5; D is unclear. The CDR3 spans 13 residues. The germline V gene encodes CDR1 SNHLY and CDR2 FYNNEI. Trimming removed 4 bases from V and 9 bases from J, with 13 bases in between. The CDR3 DNA sequence: TGTGCCAGCAGTGCGGACTCGCGGGGGCCCCAGCATTTT. Translated: CASSADSRGPQHF.

As DNA, the CDR3 is TGTGCCAGCAGCTGGGGACCCTACAAAGATGACGAGCAGTACTTC. Protein product: CASSWGPYKDDEQYF. This sequence joins TRBV7-3 and TRBJ2-7; D is possibly TRBD1 or TRBD2 (5 bases each). The V gene lost 4 bases and the J gene lost 5 bases, with 18 bases spanning the gap. This CDR3 region has 15 residues. CDR1 and CDR2 (germline): SGHTA, FQGTGA.

The gene calls are TRBV11-3 and TRBJ2-3; possibly TRBD2 for D (6 bases). The CDR3 totals 15 residues. Germline CDR1 is SGHNT and CDR2 is YENEEA. The germline V and J ends were trimmed by 5 bases and 0 bases, with 12 bases remaining between them. CDR3 coding DNA: TGTGCCAGCAGCCCGGTGGGGGGTAGCACAGATACGCAGTATTTT. Translated, it gives CASSPVGGSTDTQYF.

The rearrangement links TRBV5-4 to TRBJ1-6, with 7 nucleotides matching TRBD1. This CDR3 is 17 amino acids long. Germline lookup yields CDR1 SGHNT and CDR2 YYREEE (reference sequence). V dropped 0 bases and J dropped 0; count of bases not matched to a gene: 3. The CDR3 sequence is CASSLEGARSYNSPLHF. The CDR3 DNA reads TGTGCCAGCAGCTTGGAGGGGGCCCGCTCCTATAATTCACCCCTCCACTTT.

The chain has TRBV20-1 and TRBJ2-5; weak D call: TRBD1 (6 bases). With 1 base removed from V and 10 bases from J, the gap between germline ends came to 7 bases. Germline values: CDR1 DFQATT, CDR2 SNEGSKA (reference sequence). This CDR3 spans 10 amino acids. The CDR3 region has the DNA TGCAGTGCTAGAGGAGGGGGCCAGTACTTC. The encoded protein is CSARGGGQYF.